This T cell receptor (beta chain) stems from a study of cytomegalovirus exposure and HLA in healthy donors. Study-wide points: A missense DCLRE1C variant was associated with V- and J-gene trimming of TCR beta chains in a later analysis, and an independent cohort replicated the association. Differences between HLA loci emerged in a later analysis of TCR association rates, with DRB1 most and HLA-C fewest. Cytomegalovirus-associated TCR beta chains were listed, numbering some 150.

The CDR3 runs 16 residues. V was trimmed by 1 base and J by 0 bases, leaving 10 bases between them. Looked up from germline, CDR1 is SGHVS and CDR2 is FNYEAQ. Concerning this clone: Its antigen is currently unknown.

PCR amplification relied on 60 Vbeta primers (plus 13 Jbeta primers). Data came from immunoSEQ multiplex PCR; TCRdb stores just in-frame clones and leaves some out. The sample holds 40,000 to 65,000 clones. The sample comprised PBMCs. The clonotype originates from a man aged 35-49 years in good health and CMV-seropositive. The rearrangement uses TRBV7-6 and TRBJ1-3; D possibly corresponds to TRBD1 (6 bases). The CDR3 here is CASSLVGGGSGNTIYF. The CDR3 coding sequence is TGTGCCAGCAGCTTAGTTGGGGGCGGCTCTGGAAACACCATATATTTT. The variable domain in full, completed from reference TRBV7-6 and TRBJ1-3, reads GAGVSQSPRYKVTKRGQDVALRCDPISGHVSLYWYRQALGQGPEFLTYFNYEAQQDKSGLPNDRFSAERPEGSISTLTIQRTEQRDSAMYRCASSLVGGGSGNTIYFGEGSWLTVV.